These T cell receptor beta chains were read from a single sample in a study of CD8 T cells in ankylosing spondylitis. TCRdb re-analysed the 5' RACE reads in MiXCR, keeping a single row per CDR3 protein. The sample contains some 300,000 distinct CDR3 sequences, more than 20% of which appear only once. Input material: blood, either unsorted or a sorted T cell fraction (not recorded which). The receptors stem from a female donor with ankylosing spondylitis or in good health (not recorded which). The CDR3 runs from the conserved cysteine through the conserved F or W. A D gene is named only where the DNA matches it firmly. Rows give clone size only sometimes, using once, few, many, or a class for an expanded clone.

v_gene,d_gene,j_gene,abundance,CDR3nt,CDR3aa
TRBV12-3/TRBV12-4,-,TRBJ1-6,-,TGTGCCAGCACCTCGAGGCCTAGGAATTCACCCCTCCACTTT,CASTSRPRNSPLHF
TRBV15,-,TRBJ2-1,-,TGTGCCACCAGCAGAGATAGGGCAGGGTCTTACAATGAGCAGTTCTTC,CATSRDRAGSYNEQFF
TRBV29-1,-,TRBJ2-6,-,TGCAGCGTCAGATCCTCTGGGGCCAACGTCCTGACTTTC,CSVRSSGANVLTF
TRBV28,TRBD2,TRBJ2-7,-,TGTGCCAGCAGTCACCTACTAGCGTCGGCCGAGCAGTACTTC,CASSHLLASAEQYF
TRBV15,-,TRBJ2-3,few,TGTGCCACCAGCACCCTCGCGACAGATACGCAGTATTTT,CATSTLATDTQYF
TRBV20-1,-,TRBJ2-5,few,TGCAGTGCTAGGGCCGGGCCGGAGACCCAGTACTTC,CSARAGPETQYF
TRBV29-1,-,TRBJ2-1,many,TGCAGCGTTGAAGACTACCCGGCCTACAATGAGCAGTTCTTC,CSVEDYPAYNEQFF
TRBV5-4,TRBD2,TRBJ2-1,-,TGTGCCAGCAGCTTCCGACTAGCGGGAGATCTTGATGAGCAGTTCTTC,CASSFRLAGDLDEQFF
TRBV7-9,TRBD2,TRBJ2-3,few,TGTGCCAGCAGCTCGGGGGGTCTTGATACGCAGTATTTT,CASSSGGLDTQYF
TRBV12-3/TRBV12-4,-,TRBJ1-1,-,TGTGCCAGCAGCTTAGTGGCCGCTGGGCTGGGAACTGAAGCTTTCTTT,CASSLVAAGLGTEAFF
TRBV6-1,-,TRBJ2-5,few,TGTGCCAGCAGGGTCACAGGGTCAGAGACCCAGTACTTC,CASRVTGSETQYF
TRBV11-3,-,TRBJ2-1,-,TGTGCCAGCAGCTCACCGGGAGCCCTTGAGCAGTTCTTC,CASSSPGALEQFF
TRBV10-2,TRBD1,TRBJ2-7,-,TGCGCCAGCAGTGAACTCTACAGGGGGCGCTTGTACGAGCAGTACTTC,CASSELYRGRLYEQYF
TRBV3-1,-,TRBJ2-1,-,TGTGCCAGCAGCCAAGATGTGAGCGGGTGGGAGCAGTTCTTC,CASSQDVSGWEQFF
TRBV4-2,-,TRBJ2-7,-,TGTGCCAGCAGCCAAGAGGATAGGCGGGGCGAGCAGTACTTC,CASSQEDRRGEQYF
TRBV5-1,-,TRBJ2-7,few,TGCGCCAGCAGCTTAATCCTAGGAGTCCACGAGCAGTACTTC,CASSLILGVHEQYF
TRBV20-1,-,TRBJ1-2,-,TGCAGTGCTAGTATCTGGGGGCAGGATGGCTACACCTTC,CSASIWGQDGYTF
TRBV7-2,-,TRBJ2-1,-,TGTGCCAGCAGCCCCAGGAGGGGGGCGGCGAACAATGAGCAGTTCTTC,CASSPRRGAANNEQFF
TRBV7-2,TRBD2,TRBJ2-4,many,TGTGCCAGCAGCCCCGCTGGGACTACACCCTTAGCCAAAAACATTCAGTACTTC,CASSPAGTTPLAKNIQYF
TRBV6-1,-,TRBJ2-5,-,TGTGCCAGCAGTCGCCTATTGGAGACCCAGTACTTC,CASSRLLETQYF
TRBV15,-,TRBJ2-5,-,TGTGCCACCAGCAGAGTTTCAGGGGGGGAGACCCAGTACTTC,CATSRVSGGETQYF
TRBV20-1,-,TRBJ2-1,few,TGCAGTGCCCCGAGGGGGGAGGGATACAATGAGCAGTTCTTC,CSAPRGEGYNEQFF
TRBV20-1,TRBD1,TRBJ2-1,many,TGCAGTGCTAGACCCGGGACAGGGGTAAATGAGCAGTTCTTC,CSARPGTGVNEQFF
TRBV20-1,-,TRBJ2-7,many,TGCAGTGCTAGAGTTGACGCCTACGAGCAGTACTTC,CSARVDAYEQYF
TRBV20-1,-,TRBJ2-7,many,TGCAGTGCTAGAGATCGACGGGGAACAGGGGAGCAGTACTTC,CSARDRRGTGEQYF
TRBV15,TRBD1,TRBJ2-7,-,TGTGCCACCAGCAGAGTAGGCAGGGGGATCTACGAGCAGTACTTC,CATSRVGRGIYEQYF
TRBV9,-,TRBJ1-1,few,TGTGCCAGCAGCTTCGGGGGGGCCATGGGCACTGAAGCTTTCTTT,CASSFGGAMGTEAFF
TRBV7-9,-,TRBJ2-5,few,TGTGCCAGCAGCTTAGAGGGCCGGGCCCTGGGGACCCAGTACTTC,CASSLEGRALGTQYF
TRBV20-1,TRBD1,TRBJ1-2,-,TGCAGTGCACGGGACAGCTATGGCTACACCTTC,CSARDSYGYTF
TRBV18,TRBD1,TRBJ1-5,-,TGTGCCAGCTCACAACAGGGGGCAGGCAATCAGCCCCAGCATTTT,CASSQQGAGNQPQHF
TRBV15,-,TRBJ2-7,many,TGTGCCACCAGCAAGGACCTCGGTTTAGGCGAGCAGTACTTC,CATSKDLGLGEQYF
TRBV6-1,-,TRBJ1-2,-,TGTGCCAGTCACCGACAAAACTCGGCGAATGGCTACACCTTC,CASHRQNSANGYTF
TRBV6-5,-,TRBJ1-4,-,TGTGCCAGCAGTTCGTCAGGGGCTAATGAAAAACTGTTTTTT,CASSSSGANEKLFF
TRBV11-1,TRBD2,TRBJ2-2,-,TGTGCCAGCAGCCCTAGCGGAGCCAGCACCGGGGATCTGTTTTTT,CASSPSGASTGDLFF
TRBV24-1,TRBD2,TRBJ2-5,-,TGTGCCACCAGTGGGGGGGGGGACGGACAAGAGACCCAGTACTTC,CATSGGGDGQETQYF
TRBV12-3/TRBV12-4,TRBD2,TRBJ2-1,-,TGTGCCAGCAGTGTTAGCGGGAGGAGGAGAAATGAGCAGTTCTTC,CASSVSGRRRNEQFF
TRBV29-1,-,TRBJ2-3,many,TGCAGCGTTGGAGGGGGGCGAGGTCGGGGAGATACGCAGTATTTT,CSVGGGRGRGDTQYF
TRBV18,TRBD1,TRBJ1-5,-,TGTGCCAGCTCAGCCACGGGACAGATGAGGGACGGCAATCAGCCCCAGCATTTT,CASSATGQMRDGNQPQHF
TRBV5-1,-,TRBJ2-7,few,TGCGCCAGCAGCTTGGGTCAGGCAAACTACGAGCAGTACTTC,CASSLGQANYEQYF
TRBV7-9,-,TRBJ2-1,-,TGTGCCAGCAGCTTAGCCGCCAATGAGCAGTTCTTC,CASSLAANEQFF
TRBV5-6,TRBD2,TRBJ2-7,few,TGTGCCAGCAGCCCAGGGACTAGCGGGAGTATGTACGAGCAGTACTTC,CASSPGTSGSMYEQYF
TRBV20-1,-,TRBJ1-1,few,TGCAGTGCTAGAGCGAGGCAGGGAAGTAACACTGAAGCTTTCTTT,CSARARQGSNTEAFF
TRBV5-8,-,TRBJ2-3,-,TGTGCCAGCAGCCCCCGGGCCCCGAGGGCAGATACGCAGTATTTT,CASSPRAPRADTQYF
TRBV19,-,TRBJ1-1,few,TGTGCCAGTGCCCGAGGCGGGAAGAACACTGAAGCTTTCTTT,CASARGGKNTEAFF
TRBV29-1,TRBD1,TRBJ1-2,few,TGCAGCGTAGCGGGACAGGGAGGAAAGAGTGGCTACACCTTC,CSVAGQGGKSGYTF
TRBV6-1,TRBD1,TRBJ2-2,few,TGTGCCAGCAGGACGGGACAGGGGGCGGTCGGGGAGCTGTTTTTT,CASRTGQGAVGELFF
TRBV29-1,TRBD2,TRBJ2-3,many,TGCAGCGTTGAAGACCTGCCCCTTTGGACTAGCGGGAGGAGTGCAGATACGCAGTATTTT,CSVEDLPLWTSGRSADTQYF
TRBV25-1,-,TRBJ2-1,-,TGTGCCAGCAGTGAATGGGATAGTAATGAGCAGTTCTTC,CASSEWDSNEQFF
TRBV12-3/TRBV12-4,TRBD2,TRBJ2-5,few,TGTGCCAGCACTTCAAGCGGGATGGGACAAGAGACCCAGTACTTC,CASTSSGMGQETQYF
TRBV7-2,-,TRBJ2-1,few,TGTGCCAGCAGCCGATCGTTCGACAGCGTACATGGCAATGAGCAGTTCTTC,CASSRSFDSVHGNEQFF
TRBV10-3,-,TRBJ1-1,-,TGTGCCATCCGTACTGAGATGAACACTGAAGCTTTCTTT,CAIRTEMNTEAFF
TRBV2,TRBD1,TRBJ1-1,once,TGTGCCAGCAGTGAAGGTCGGGGACAGGGGAACACTGAAGCTTTCTTT,CASSEGRGQGNTEAFF
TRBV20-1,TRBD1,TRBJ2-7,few,TGCAGTGCTAGACAGGGACAGGGGGCGGGGGAGCAGTACTTC,CSARQGQGAGEQYF
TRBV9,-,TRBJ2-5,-,TGTGCCAGCAGCGCATCAGAGACCCAGTACTTC,CASSASETQYF
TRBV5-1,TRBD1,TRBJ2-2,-,TGCGCCAGCAGCTTGCCCCAGGGGGCTCTGAACACCGGGGAGCTGTTTTTT,CASSLPQGALNTGELFF
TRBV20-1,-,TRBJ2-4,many,TGCAGTGTTAGACGGGGGAGCGAAAACATTCAGTACTTC,CSVRRGSENIQYF
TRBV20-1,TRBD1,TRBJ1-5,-,TGCAGTGCCCTGGGGACAGGGAATCAGCCCCAGCATTTT,CSALGTGNQPQHF
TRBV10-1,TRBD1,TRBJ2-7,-,TGCGCCAGCAGCGCCGGGACAGGGCGCGAGCAGTACTTC,CASSAGTGREQYF
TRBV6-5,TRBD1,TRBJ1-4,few,TGTGCCAGCAGTTACCTCCGACAGGGTGGAGAAAAACTGTTTTTT,CASSYLRQGGEKLFF
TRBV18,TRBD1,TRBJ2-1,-,TGTGCCAGCTCCTGGACAGGGGGGAGCGGGAGCTCCTACAATGAGCAGTTCTTC,CASSWTGGSGSSYNEQFF